This note documents a single T cell receptor beta chain sequence. This clonotype was seen repeatedly, ten times or more. Its antigen has not been determined. No quality values exist for individual bases; no much larger clone is one base distant. The germline V and J ends show losses of 3 bases and 3 bases respectively, and no gene match explains 7 bases of the junction. The germline V gene gives CDR1 as SGHRS and CDR2 as YFSETQ. The CDR3 has 15 amino acids, counting the end cysteine and phenylalanine. Only CDR3 DNA is held: 45 bases, read in frame from base 1. The data were obtained in a study of T cells in Graves' hyperthyroidism and ophthalmopathy (dated by TCRdb to between 2019 and 2020). Background for the entire study: Peripheral blood was collected at initial diagnosis, before any treatment. In addition, the study compared T-cell repertoires in thyroid tissue and in blood from roughly six Graves' hyperthyroidism patients. An independent validation cohort of under 20 hyperthyroidism patients and 17 patients who later progressed to ophthalmopathy tested prospective prediction of ophthalmopathy. After blood sampling, hyperthyroidism patients were treated with methimazole at a starting dose of 30 mg daily, and ophthalmopathy patients were treated with high-dose intravenous methylprednisolone. TCR Vbeta CDR3 sequencing of 130 to 150 peripheral blood samples (43 ophthalmopathy, 70 to 85 hyperthyroidism and around 17 progressor patients) is reported in the paper. TCR V-J signatures able to tell the groups apart were searched for in a discovery cohort of 90 to 100 patients, of whom more than 40 had Graves' ophthalmopathy and 55 to 60 had stable Graves' hyperthyroidism. The 100 discovery patients were randomly split 7:3 into training and test sets.

Results and caveats for the whole study, not just this receptor: Blood samples also contained most of the expanded thyroid clonotypes (frequency above 0.001), which suggests that blood repertoires may reflect thyroid immune responses. During validation, the model predicted progression to ophthalmopathy a median of approximately six months ahead of onset, with almost 71% sensitivity and roughly 72% specificity. Sample size was not statistically predetermined, and blinding of investigators to group allocation was not performed. A model built on a 13 V-J signature distinguished ophthalmopathy from stable hyperthyroidism, reaching about 88% sensitivity and 81.08% specificity in cross-validation and 80%/75% in testing.

The TCR beta CDR3 regions were amplified from RNA transcripts. For the first round of RT-PCR on the TCR CDR3, the HTBI primer set was used together with the Qiagen OneStep RT-PCR kit. The libraries were constructed in a second round of multiplex PCR and then size-selected and purified. Libraries were sequenced paired-end with 100 bp reads on an Illumina HiSeq2000. From the authors' description of their analysis: SOAPnuke was used to process the raw data, with reads discarded if the reads contained adapters or uncalled bases, had a mean Phred below 15, or lacked an exact constant-primer or identifier match. High-quality paired reads were merged using COPE v1.2.5, and each unique nucleotide sequence was defined as a clonotype. Clonotypes were aligned to IMGT TRBV, TRBD and TRBJ reference segments using MiTCR v1.1. Analysis was restricted to V-J combinations with a frequency above 0.0001, which covered 98% to 99.2% of repertoires. The TCS score was defined as F50 (clonal expansion) divided by E x V (chaos), with BLOSUM62-based TCRdist calculated between CDR3 peptides within each V-J. Welch's t-statistics and random forest reduced roughly 540 V-J features to 13, which were used in a naive Bayes classifier (R e1071). In TCRdb, the public reads were trimmed at Q25 with fastp and aligned with MiXCR, with productive beta chains retained. Each CDR3 protein gets just one entry, which takes the most common genes and DNA from the rows behind it. TCRdb's processing, not the authors' own work, is the source of the V and J calls. The sample table records hundreds of thousands of distinct CDR3 sequences; about 15% of these occur just once. Of the sample, approximately 12% is held by the ten largest clones.

Ophthalmopathy patients had moderately to severely active disease, Clinical Activity Score of at least 3, NOSPECS grade of at least 4, and duration under 3 months. Any patient with an uncontrolled infection, another autoimmune disease, pregnancy or lactation was excluded. Clinical symptoms, serum thyroxine and TRAb, thyroid ultrasound, and orbital computed tomography formed the basis for the diagnoses. PBMCs were isolated from 8 to 10 ml of fresh peripheral blood by Ficoll-Paque density gradient centrifugation. Total RNA was extracted with Trizol reagent, and quality was checked on an Agilent 2100 Bioanalyzer.

The TCR was taken from a woman aged 45-65 years with Graves' ophthalmopathy. Sequencing was carried out using blood. The rearranged segments are TRBV5-1 and TRBJ2-5; 8 nucleotides in the junction match TRBD1. CDR3 region: CASSSTGTGEETQYF. In nucleotide form, the sequence is TGCGCCAGCAGCTCAACCGGGACAGGAGAAGAGACCCAGTACTTC.